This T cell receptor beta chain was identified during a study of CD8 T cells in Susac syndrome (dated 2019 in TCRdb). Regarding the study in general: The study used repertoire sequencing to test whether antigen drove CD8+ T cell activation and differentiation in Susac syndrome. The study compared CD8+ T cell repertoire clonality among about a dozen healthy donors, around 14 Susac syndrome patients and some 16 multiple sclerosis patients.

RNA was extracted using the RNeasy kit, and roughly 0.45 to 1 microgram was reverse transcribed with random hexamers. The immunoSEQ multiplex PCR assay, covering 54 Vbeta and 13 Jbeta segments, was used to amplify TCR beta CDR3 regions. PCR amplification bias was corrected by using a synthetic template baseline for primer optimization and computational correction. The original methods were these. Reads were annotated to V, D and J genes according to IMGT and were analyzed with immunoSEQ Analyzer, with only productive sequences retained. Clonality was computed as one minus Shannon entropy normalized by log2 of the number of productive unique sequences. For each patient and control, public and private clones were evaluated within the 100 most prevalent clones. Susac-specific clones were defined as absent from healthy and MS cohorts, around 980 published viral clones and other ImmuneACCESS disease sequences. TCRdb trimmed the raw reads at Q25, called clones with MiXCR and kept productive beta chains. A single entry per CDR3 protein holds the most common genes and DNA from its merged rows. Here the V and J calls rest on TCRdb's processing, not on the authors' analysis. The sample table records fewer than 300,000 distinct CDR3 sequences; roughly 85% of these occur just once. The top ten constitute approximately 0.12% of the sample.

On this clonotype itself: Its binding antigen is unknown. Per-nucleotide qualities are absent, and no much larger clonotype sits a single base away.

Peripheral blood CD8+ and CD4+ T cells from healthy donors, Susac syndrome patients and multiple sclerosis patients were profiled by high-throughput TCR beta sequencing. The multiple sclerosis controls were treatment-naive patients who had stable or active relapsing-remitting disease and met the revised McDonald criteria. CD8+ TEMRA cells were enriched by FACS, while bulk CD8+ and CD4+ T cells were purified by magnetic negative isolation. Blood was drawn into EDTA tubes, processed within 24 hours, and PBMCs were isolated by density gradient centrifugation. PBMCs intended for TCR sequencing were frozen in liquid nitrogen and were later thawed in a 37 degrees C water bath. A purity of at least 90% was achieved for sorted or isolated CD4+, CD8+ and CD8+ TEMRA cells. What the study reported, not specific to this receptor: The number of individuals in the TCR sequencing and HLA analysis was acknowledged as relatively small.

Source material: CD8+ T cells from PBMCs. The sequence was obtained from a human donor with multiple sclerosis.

The CDR3 reads CASSPPPLIAPIYNEQFF. The DNA sequence is TGTGCCAGCTCACCACCACCCTTAATAGCGCCCATATACAATGAGCAGTTCTTC. Recombination joined TRBV18 with TRBJ2-1, with a weak D call of TRBD2 (5 bases match). Trimming takes 0 bases from V and 4 bases from J, and the germline ends sit 19 bases apart. From the germline V gene, CDR1 is KGHSH and CDR2 is LQKENI. Including cysteine and phenylalanine, the CDR3 has 18 amino acids. The entry retains the CDR3 DNA only, 54 bases that are in frame from base 1.